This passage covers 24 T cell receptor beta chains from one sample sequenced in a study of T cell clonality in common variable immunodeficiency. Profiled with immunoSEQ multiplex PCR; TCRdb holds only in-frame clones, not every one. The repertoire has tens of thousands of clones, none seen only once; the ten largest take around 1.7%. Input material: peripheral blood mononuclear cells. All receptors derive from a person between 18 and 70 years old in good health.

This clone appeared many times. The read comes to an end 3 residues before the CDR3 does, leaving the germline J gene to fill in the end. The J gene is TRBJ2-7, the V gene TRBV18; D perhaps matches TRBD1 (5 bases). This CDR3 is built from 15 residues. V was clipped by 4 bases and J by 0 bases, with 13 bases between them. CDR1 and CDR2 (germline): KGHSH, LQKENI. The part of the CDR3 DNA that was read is TGTGCCAGCTCACGCACAGGACCAAGCTCCTACGAG. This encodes CASSRTGPSSYE. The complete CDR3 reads CASSRTGPSSYEQYF.

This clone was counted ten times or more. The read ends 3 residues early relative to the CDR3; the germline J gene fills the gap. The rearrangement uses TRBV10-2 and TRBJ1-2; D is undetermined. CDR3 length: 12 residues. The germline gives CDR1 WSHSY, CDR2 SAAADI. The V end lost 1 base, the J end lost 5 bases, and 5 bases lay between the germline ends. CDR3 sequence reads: CASSELNYGYTF. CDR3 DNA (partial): TGCGCCAGCAGTGAGTTAAATTATGGC.

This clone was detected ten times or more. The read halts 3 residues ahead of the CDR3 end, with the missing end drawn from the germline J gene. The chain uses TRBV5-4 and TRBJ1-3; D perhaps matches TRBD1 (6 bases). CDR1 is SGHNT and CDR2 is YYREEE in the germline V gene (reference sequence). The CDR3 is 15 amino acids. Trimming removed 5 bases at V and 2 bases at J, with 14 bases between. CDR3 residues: CASSTFAGAGNTIYF. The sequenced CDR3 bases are TGTGCCAGCAGTACATTTGCAGGGGCTGGAAACACC.

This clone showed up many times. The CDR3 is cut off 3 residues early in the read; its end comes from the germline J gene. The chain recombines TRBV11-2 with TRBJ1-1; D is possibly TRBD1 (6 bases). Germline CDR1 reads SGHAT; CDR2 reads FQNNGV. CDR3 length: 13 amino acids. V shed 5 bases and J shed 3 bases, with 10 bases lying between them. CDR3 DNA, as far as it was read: TGTGCCAGCAGCCCGGACAGAGACACTGAA. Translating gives CASSPDRDTE. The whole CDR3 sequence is CASSPDRDTEAFF.

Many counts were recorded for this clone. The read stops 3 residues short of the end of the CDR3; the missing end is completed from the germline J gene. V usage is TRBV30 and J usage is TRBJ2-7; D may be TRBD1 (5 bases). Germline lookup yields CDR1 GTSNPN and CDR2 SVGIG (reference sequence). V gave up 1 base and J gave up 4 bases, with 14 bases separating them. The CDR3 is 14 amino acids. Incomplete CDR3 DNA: TGTGCCTGGAGTGCAGGAATAGGGGCTTACGAG. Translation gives CAWSAGIGAYE. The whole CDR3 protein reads CAWSAGIGAYEQYF.

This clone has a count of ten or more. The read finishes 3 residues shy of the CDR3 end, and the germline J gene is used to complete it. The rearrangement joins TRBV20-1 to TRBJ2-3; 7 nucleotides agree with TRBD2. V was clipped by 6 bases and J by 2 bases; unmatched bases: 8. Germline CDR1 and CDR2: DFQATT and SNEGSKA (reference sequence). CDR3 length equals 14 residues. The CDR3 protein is CSASALAVTDTQYF. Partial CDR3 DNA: TGCAGTGCCTCCGCCCTAGCGGTCACAGATACG.

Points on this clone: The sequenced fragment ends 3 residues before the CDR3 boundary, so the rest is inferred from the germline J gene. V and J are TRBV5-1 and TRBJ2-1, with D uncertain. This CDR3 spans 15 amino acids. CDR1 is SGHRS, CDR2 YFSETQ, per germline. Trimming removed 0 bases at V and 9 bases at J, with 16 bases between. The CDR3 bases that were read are TGCGCCAGCAGCTTGGGTGTCTCAGGAACCGCTGAG. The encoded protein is CASSLGVSGTAE. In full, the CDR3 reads CASSLGVSGTAEQFF.

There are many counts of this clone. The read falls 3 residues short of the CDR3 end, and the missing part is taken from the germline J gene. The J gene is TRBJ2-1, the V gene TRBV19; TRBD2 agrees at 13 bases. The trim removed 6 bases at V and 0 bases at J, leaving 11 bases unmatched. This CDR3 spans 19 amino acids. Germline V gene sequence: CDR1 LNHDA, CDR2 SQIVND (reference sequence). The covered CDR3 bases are TGTGCCAGTAGCAACCCCGGGACTAGCGGGACGAGCTCCTACAATGAG. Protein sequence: CASSNPGTSGTSSYNE. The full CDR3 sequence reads CASSNPGTSGTSSYNEQFF.

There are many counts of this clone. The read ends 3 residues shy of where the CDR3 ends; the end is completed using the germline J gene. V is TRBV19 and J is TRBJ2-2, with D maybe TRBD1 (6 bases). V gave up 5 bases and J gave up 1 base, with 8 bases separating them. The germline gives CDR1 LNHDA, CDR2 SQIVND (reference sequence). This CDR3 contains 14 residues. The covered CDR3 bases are TGTGCCAGTAGTTTGACAGGGAACACCGGGGAG. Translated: CASSLTGNTGE. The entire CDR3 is CASSLTGNTGELFF.

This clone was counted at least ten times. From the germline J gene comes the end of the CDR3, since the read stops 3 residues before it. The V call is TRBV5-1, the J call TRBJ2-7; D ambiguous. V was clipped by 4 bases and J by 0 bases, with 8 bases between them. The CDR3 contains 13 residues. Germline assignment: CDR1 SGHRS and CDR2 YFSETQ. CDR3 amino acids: CASSLDRSYEQYF. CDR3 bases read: TGCGCCAGCAGCCTAGACCGCTCCTACGAG.

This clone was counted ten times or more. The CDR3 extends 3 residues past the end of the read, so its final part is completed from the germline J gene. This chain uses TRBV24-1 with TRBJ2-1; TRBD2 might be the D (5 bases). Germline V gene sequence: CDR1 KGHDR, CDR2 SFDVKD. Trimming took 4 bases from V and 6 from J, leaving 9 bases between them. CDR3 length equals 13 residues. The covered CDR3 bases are TGTGCCACCAGTGACGGACTGCTCAATGAG. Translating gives CATSDGLLNE. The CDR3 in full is CATSDGLLNEQFF.

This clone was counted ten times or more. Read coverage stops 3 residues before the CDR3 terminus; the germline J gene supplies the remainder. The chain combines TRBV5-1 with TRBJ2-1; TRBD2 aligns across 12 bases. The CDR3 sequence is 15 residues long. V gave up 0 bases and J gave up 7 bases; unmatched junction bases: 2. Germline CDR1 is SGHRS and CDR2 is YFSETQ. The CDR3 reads CASSLGTSGKNEQFF. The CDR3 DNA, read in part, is TGCGCCAGCAGCTTGGGGACTAGCGGGAAGAATGAG.

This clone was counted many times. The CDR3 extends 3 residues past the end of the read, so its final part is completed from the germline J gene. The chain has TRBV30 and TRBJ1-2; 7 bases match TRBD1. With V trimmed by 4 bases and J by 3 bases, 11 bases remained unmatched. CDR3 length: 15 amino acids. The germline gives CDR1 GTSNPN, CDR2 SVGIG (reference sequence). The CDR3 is CAWKDTTGSDYGYTF. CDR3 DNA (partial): TGTGCCTGGAAGGATACGACAGGGTCTGACTATGGC.

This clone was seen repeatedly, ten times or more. CDR3 region: CASSLEYTGEQYF. The DNA read from the CDR3 is TGTGCCAGCAGCTTAGAATATACCGGCGAG. V and J are TRBV7-3 and TRBJ2-7; no definite D call. The read ends 3 residues before the CDR3 terminus; that terminus is restored from the germline J gene. Trimming removed 2 bases from V and 6 bases from J, with 11 bases in between. Per germline, CDR1 SGHTA and CDR2 FQGTGA. The CDR3 spans 13 residues. The full variable domain, its missing parts supplied by reference TRBV7-3 and TRBJ2-7, is GAGVSQTPSNKVTEKGKYVELRCDPISGHTALYWYRQSLGQGPEFLIYFQGTGAADDSGLPNDRFFAVRPEGSVSTLKIQRTERGDSAVYLCASSLEYTGEQYFGPGTRLTVT.

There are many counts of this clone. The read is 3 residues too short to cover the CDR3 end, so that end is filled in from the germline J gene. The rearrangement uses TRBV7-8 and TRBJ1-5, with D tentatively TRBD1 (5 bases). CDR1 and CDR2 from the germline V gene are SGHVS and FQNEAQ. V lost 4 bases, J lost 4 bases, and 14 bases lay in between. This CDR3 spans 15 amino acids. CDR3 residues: CASSSKGRENQPQHF. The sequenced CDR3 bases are TGTGCCAGCAGCTCCAAGGGGAGAGAGAATCAGCCC.

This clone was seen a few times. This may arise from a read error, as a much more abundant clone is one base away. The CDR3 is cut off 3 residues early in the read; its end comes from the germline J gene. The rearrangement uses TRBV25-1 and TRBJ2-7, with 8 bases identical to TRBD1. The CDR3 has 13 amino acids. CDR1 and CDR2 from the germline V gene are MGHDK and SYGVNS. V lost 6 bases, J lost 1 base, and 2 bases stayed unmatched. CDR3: CASSRTGSYEQYF. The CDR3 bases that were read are TGTGCCAGCAGCAGGACAGGGTCCTACGAG.

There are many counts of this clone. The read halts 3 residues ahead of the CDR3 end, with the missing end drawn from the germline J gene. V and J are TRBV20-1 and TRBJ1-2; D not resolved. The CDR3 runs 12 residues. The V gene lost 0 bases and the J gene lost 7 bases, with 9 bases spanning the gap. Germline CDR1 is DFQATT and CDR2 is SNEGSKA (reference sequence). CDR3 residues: CSARDRAGGYTF. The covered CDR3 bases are TGCAGTGCTAGAGATCGGGCGGGTGGC.

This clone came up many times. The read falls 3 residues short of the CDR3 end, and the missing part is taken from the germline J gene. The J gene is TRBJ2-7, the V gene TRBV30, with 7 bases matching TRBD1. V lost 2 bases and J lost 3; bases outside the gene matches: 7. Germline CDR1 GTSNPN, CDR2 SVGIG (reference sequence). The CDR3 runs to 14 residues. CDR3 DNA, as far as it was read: TGTGCCTGGAGTCGGGACAGCTTGTACTACGAG. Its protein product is CAWSRDSLYYE. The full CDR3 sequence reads CAWSRDSLYYEQYF.

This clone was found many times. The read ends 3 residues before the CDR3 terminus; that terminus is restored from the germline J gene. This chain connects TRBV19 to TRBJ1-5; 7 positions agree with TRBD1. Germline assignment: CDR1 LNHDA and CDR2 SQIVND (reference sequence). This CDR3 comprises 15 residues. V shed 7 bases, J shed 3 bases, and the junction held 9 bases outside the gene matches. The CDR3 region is CASNPGTVHNQPQHF. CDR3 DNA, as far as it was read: TGTGCCAGTAATCCCGGGACAGTCCACAATCAGCCC.

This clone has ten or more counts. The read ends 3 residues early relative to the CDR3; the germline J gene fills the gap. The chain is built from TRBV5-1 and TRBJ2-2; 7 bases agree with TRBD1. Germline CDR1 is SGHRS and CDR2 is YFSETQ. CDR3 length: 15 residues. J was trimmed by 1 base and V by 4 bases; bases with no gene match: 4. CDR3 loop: CASSLWTGNTGELFF. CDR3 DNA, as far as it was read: TGCGCCAGCAGCCTCTGGACAGGGAACACCGGGGAG. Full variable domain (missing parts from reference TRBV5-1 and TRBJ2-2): KAGVTQTPRYLIKTRGQQVTLSCSPISGHRSVSWYQQTPGQGLQFLFEYFSETQRNKGNFPGRFSGRQFSNSRSEMNVSTLELGDSALYLCASSLWTGNTGELFFGEGSRLTVL.

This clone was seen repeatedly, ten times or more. Partial CDR3 DNA: TGCGCCAGCAGCTTGGTGGCGGATTTAGCCAAAAACATT. This sequence encodes CASSLVADLAKNI. The full CDR3 protein is CASSLVADLAKNIQYF. This chain joins TRBV5-1 and TRBJ2-4; D unclear. The read gets to within 3 residues of the CDR3 end, and the germline J gene fills in the rest. Germline CDR1 and CDR2: SGHRS and YFSETQ. CDR3 length: 16 residues. Trimming shortened V by 0 bases and J by 0 bases, and 10 bases separated the two germline ends.

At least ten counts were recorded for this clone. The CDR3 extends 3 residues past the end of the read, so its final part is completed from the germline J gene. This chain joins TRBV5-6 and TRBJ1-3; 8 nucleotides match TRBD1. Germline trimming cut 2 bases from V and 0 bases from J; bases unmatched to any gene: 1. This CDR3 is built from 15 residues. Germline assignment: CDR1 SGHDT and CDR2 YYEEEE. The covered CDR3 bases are TGTGCCAGCAGCTTAACAGGGGGCTCTGGAAACACC. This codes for CASSLTGGSGNT. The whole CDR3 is CASSLTGGSGNTIYF.

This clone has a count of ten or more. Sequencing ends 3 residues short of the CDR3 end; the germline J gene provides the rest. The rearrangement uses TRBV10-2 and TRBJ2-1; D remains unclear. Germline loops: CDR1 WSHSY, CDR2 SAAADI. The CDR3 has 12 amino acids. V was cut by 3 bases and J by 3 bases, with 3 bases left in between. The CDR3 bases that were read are TGCGCCAGCAGTGAACTCTACAATGAG. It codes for CASSELYNE. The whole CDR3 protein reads CASSELYNEQFF.

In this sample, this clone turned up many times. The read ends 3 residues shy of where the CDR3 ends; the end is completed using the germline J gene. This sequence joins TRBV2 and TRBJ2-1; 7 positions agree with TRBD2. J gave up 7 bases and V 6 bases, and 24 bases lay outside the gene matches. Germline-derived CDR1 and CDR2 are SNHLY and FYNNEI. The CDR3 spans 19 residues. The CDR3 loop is CASSRQPSVGEGRLNEQFF. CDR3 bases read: TGTGCCAGCAGCCGACAGCCCTCCGTTGGGGAGGGTCGTTTGAATGAG. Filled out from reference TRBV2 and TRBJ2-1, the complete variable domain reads EPEVTQTPSHQVTQMGQEVILRCVPISNHLYFYWYRQILGQKVEFLVSFYNNEISEKSEIFDDQFSVERPDGSNFTLKIRSTKLEDSAMYFCASSRQPSVGEGRLNEQFFGPGTRLTVL.